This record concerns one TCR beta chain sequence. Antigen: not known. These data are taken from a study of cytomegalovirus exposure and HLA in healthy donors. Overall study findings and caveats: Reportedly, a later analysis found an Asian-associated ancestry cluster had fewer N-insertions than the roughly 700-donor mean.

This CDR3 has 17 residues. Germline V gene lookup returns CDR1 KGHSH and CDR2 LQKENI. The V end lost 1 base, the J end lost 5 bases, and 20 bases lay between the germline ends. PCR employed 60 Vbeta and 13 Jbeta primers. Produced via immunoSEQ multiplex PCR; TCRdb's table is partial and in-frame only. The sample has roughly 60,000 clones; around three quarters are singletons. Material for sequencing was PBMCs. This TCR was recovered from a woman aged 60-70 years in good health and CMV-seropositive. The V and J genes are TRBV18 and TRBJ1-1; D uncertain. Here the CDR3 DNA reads TGTGCCAGCTCACCACAACCGTGGGGAGGAGGCGGGACTGAAGCTTTCTTT. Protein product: CASSPQPWGGGGTEAFF.